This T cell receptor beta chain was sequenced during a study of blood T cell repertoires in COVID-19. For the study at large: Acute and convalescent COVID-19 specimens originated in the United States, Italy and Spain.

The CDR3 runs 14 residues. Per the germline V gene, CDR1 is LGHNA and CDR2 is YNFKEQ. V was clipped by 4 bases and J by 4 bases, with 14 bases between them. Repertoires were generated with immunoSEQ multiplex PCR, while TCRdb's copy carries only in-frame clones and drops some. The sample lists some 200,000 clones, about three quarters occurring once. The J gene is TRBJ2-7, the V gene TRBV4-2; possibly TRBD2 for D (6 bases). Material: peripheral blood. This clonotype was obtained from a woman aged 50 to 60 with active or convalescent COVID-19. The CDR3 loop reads CASSPIALAYEQYF. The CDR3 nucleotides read TGTGCCAGCAGCCCCATCGCCCTAGCGTACGAGCAGTACTTC.